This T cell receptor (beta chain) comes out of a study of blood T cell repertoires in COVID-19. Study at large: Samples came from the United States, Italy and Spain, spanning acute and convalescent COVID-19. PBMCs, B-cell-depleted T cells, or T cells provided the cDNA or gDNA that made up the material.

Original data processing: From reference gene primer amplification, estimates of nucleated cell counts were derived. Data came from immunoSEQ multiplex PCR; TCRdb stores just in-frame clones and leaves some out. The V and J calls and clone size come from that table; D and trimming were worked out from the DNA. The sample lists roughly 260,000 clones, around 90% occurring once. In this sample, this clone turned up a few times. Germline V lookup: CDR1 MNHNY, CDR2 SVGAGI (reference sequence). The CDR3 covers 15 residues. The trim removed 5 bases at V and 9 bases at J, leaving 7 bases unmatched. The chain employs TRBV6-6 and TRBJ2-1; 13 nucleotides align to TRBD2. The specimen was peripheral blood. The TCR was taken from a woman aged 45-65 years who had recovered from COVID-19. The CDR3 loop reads CASSPGLAGVSEQFF. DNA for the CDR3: TGTGCCAGCAGTCCCGGACTAGCGGGAGTTAGTGAGCAGTTCTTC.